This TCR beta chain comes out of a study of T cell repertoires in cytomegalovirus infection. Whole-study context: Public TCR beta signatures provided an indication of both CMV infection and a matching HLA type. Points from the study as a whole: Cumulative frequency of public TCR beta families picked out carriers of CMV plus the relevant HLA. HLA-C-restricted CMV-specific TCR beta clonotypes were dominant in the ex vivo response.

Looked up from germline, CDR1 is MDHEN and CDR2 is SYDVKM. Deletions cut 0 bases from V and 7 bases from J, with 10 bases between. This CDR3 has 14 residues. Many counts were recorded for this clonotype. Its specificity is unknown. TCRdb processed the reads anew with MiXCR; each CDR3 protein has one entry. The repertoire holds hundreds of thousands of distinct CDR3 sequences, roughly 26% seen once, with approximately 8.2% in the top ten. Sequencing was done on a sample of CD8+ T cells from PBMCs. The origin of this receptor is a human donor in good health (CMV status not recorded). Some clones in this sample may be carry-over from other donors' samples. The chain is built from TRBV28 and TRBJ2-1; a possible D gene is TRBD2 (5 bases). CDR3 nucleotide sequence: TGTGCCAGCAGTTTATGGCCCGGGGAAAATGAGCAGTTCTTC. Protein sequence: CASSLWPGENEQFF.